One sample yielded the 13 T cell receptor beta chains listed below, sequenced in a study of T-cell memory formation after mild COVID-19. TCRdb used MiXCR to reprocess the 5' RACE reads, holding one entry per CDR3 protein. The table has around 320,000 distinct CDR3 sequences, 25% to 30% seen once. The sample comprised PBMCs or a T cell subset sorted from them (not recorded which). These receptors originate from an adult woman who had mild COVID-19 (a few samples of this study predate the infection). Cell type and time point are not known.

The chain recombines TRBV4-1 with TRBJ2-7; D may be TRBD1 (6 bases). V lost 1 base to trimming and J lost 3 bases, with 13 bases between them. There are 15 residues in the CDR3. Germline-derived CDR1 and CDR2 are MGHRA and YSYEKL. CDR3 DNA sequence: TGCGCCAGCAGCCAAGTAGGCAGGGGTGACTACGAGCAGTACTTC. Encoded protein: CASSQVGRGDYEQYF.

This rearrangement joins TRBV7-9 to TRBJ2-5; weak D call: TRBD2 (5 bases). CDR1 SEHNR and CDR2 FQNEAQ come from the germline V gene (reference sequence). V lost 4 bases, J lost 0 bases, and 9 bases lay in between. The CDR3 extends over 14 amino acids. The CDR3: CASSWEYYQETQYF. CDR3 sequence (DNA): TGTGCCAGCAGCTGGGAGTATTACCAAGAGACCCAGTACTTC.

This clonotype was counted only a few times. CDR3 sequence reads: CASSPRRAYGKETQYF. CDR3 DNA: TGTGCCAGCAGCCCTAGGAGGGCATATGGGAAAGAGACCCAGTACTTC. The genes are TRBV7-9 and TRBJ2-5; D may be TRBD2 (6 bases). The germline CDR1 and CDR2 sequences are SEHNR and FQNEAQ (reference sequence). CDR3 length: 16 amino acids. Trimming took 5 bases from V and 3 from J, leaving 19 bases between them.

The V gene is TRBV12-3 or TRBV12-4, the J gene TRBJ1-2, with unresolved D. The CDR3 spans 14 residues. V lost 11 bases, J lost 5 bases, and 21 bases lay in between. The chain's CDR3 is CASSFRAMGYGYTF. The CDR3 DNA follows: TGTGCCTCCAGTTTTCGGGCTATGGGGTATGGCTACACCTTC.

This chain connects TRBV20-1 to TRBJ1-2, with D perhaps TRBD1 (5 bases). The V end lost 2 bases, the J end lost 4 bases, and 17 bases lay between the germline ends. This CDR3 comprises 15 residues. The V gene's germline CDR1 is DFQATT and CDR2 SNEGSKA (reference sequence). In DNA, the CDR3 is TGCAGTGCTAGACCACCGGGGGGGGGTAGCTATGGCTACACCTTC. Protein product: CSARPPGGGSYGYTF.

The V and J genes are TRBV12-3 or TRBV12-4 and TRBJ2-7, with a possible D match to TRBD1 (5 bases). The V and J ends lost 7 bases and 1 base respectively, with 11 bases between them. The CDR3 has 13 residues. The CDR3 here is CASTKGLSYEQYF. The CDR3 DNA sequence: TGTGCCAGCACCAAGGGGTTGTCCTACGAGCAGTACTTC.

A few counts support this clonotype. The chain joins TRBV3-1 to TRBJ1-1, with 9 bases identical to TRBD1. J gave up 3 bases and V 6 bases, and 2 bases lay outside the gene matches. CDR3 length: 13 residues. Germline V CDR1 and CDR2: LGHDT, YNNKEL (reference sequence). DNA for the CDR3: TGTGCCAGCAGGAGGGACAGGGACACTGAAGCTTTCTTT. Translation gives CASRRDRDTEAFF.

J is TRBJ1-2 and V is TRBV19, with 9 bases matching TRBD1. Germline CDR1 LNHDA, CDR2 SQIVND (reference sequence). The CDR3 extends over 12 amino acids. The V and J ends lost 7 bases and 5 bases, in that order; junction bases with no gene match: 2. Here the CDR3 reads CASKGQGYGYTF. Here the CDR3 DNA reads TGTGCCAGTAAGGGACAGGGATATGGCTACACCTTC.

The table lists this clonotype with a few counts. The gene calls are TRBV27 and TRBJ1-5, with 7 bases lining up with TRBD1. The junction had 12 bases not matched to a gene; V was cut back by 6 bases and J by 4 bases. Germline CDR1 is MNHEY and CDR2 is SMNVEV (reference sequence). The CDR3 loop spans 16 amino acids. CDR3 in DNA: TGTGCCAGCAGGCCCGCATACAGGGGAAAGAATCAGCCCCAGCATTTT. Residues: CASRPAYRGKNQPQHF.

The J gene is TRBJ2-1, the V gene TRBV29-1, with 11 bases aligning to TRBD2. CDR3 length equals 13 residues. Germline V CDR1 and CDR2: SQVTM, ANQGSEA. V was clipped by 6 bases and J by 3 bases; unmatched bases: 1. CDR3 loop: CSVGLAVYNEQFF. CDR3 in DNA: TGCAGCGTGGGACTAGCGGTCTACAATGAGCAGTTCTTC.

This clonotype has just a few counts. The CDR3 DNA sequence: TGTGCCAGCAGGGAATCTGGACCCCTCTACGAGCAGTACTTC. Protein: CASRESGPLYEQYF. The rearrangement links TRBV12-3 or TRBV12-4 to TRBJ2-7; D is unclear. V was cut by 6 bases and J by 3 bases, with 15 bases left in between. The CDR3 runs 14 residues.

This chain uses TRBV7-9 with TRBJ2-1; 7 nucleotides line up with TRBD2. Trimming cost V 5 bases and J 4 bases; bases outside gene matches: 8. The germline V gene encodes CDR1 SEHNR and CDR2 FQNEAQ (reference sequence). This CDR3 comprises 15 residues. The CDR3 bases are TGTGCCAGCAGCCCAGGACTAGTCCGATACAATGAGCAGTTCTTC. Translating gives CASSPGLVRYNEQFF.

The chain joins TRBV29-1 to TRBJ1-2, with D hard to call. Germline CDR1 SQVTM, CDR2 ANQGSEA. The CDR3 has 11 amino acids. V dropped 5 bases and J dropped 4 bases, with 8 bases sitting between them. The DNA of the CDR3 is TGCAGCGTTAGGGCCTCCTATGGCTACACCTTC. This translates into CSVRASYGYTF.